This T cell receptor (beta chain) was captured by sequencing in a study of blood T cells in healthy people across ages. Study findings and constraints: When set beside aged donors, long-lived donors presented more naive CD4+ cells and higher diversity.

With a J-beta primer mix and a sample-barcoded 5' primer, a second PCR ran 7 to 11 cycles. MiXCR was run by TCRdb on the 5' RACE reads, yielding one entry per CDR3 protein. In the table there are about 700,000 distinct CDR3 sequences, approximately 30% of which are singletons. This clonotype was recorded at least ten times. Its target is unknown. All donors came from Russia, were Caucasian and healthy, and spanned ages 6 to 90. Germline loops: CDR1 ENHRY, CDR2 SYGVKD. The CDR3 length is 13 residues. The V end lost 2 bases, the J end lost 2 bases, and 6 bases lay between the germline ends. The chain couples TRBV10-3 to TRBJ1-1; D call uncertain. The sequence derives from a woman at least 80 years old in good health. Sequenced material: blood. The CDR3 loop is CAISELPNTEAFF. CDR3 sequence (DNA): TGTGCCATCAGTGAGCTGCCTAACACTGAAGCTTTCTTT.